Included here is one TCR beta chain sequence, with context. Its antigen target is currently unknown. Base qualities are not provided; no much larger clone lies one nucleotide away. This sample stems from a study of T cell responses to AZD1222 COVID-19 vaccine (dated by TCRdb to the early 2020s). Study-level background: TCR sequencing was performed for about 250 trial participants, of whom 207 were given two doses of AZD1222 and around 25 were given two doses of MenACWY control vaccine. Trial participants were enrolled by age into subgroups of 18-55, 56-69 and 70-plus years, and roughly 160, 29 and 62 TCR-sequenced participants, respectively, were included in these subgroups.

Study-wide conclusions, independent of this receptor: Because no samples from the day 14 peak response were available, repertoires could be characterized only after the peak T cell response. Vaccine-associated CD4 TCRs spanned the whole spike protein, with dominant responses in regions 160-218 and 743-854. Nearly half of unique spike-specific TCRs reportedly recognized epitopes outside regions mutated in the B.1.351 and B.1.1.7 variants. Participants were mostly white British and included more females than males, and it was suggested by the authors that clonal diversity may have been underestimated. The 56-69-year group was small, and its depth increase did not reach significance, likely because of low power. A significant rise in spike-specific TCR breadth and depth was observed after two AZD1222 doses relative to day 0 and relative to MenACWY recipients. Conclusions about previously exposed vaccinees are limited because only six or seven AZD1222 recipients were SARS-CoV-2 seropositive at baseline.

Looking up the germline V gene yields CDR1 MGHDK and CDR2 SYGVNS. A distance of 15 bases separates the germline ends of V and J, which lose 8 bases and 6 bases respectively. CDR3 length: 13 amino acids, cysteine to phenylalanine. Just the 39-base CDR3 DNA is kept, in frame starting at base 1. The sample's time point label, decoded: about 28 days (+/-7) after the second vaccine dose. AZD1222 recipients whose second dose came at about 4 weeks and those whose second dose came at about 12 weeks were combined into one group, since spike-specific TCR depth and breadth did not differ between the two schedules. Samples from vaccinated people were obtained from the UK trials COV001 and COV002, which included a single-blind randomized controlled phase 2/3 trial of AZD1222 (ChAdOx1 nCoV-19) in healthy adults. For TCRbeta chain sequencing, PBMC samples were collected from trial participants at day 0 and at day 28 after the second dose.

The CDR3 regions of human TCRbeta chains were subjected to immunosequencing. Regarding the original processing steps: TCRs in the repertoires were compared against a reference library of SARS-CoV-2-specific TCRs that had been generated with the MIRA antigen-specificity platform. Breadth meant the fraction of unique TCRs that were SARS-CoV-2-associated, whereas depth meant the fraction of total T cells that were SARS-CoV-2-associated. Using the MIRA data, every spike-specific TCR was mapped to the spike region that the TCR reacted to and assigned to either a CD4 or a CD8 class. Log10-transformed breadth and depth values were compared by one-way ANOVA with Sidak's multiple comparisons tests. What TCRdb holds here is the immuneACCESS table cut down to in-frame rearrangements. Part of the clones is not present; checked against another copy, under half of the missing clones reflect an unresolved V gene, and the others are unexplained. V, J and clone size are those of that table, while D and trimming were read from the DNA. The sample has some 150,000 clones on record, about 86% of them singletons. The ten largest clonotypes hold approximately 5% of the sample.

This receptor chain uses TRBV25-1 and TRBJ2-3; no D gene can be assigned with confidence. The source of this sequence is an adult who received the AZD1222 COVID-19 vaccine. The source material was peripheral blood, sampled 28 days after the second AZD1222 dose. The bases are TGTGCCAGCGGGTCCCAGTCCCGGGATACGCAGTATTTT. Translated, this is CASGSQSRDTQYF.